These 27 T cell receptor beta chains were sequenced from one sample in a study of blood T cell repertoires in COVID-19. Assay used: immunoSEQ multiplex PCR; TCRdb lists only in-frame clones, some missing. The sample includes 310,000 or so clones, approximately 90% seen only once; the top ten take 6%. Sequences were obtained from PBMCs or T cells enriched from blood (not recorded which). The receptors shown here come from a woman between 40 and 50 years old who had recovered from COVID-19.

This chain connects TRBV7-2 to TRBJ2-7, with a possible D match to TRBD1 (5 bases). The CDR3 is made up of 15 amino acids. Germline lookup yields CDR1 SGHTA and CDR2 FQGNSA. V was clipped by 0 bases and J by 3 bases, with 12 bases between them. The DNA of the CDR3 is TGTGCCAGCAGCTTAGCGTACAGGCCCTACTACGAGCAGTACTTC. This sequence encodes CASSLAYRPYYEQYF.

The CDR3 DNA sequence: TGTGCCAGCTCACCCGGTGCGGTGACTAATGAAAAACTGTTTTTT. Its translation is CASSPGAVTNEKLFF. The chain is built from TRBV18 and TRBJ1-4; no clear D. V lost 3 bases, J lost 2 bases, and 10 bases lay in between. The germline V gene encodes CDR1 KGHSH and CDR2 LQKENI. CDR3 size: 15 residues.

As DNA, the CDR3 is TGTGCCAGCAGTGATGCGGGGACAGGGAACGAAAAACTGTTTTTT. Translation: CASSDAGTGNEKLFF. V gene TRBV28 combines with J gene TRBJ1-4; 9 bases agree with TRBD1. V lost 5 bases to trimming and J lost 8 bases; unmatched junction nucleotides: 9. Germline V gene data show CDR1 as MDHEN and CDR2 as SYDVKM. CDR3 length: 15 amino acids. The whole variable domain, filled in from reference TRBV28 and TRBJ1-4, reads DVKVTQSSRYLVKRTGEKVFLECVQDMDHENMFWYRQDPGLGLRLIYFSYDVKMKEKGDIPEGYSVSREKKERFSLILESASTNQTSMYLCASSDAGTGNEKLFFGSGTQLSVL.

The chain joins TRBV14 to TRBJ1-4; TRBD1 agrees at 8 bases. V lost 6 bases, J lost 5 bases, and 8 bases stayed unmatched. The CDR3 covers 15 residues. Germline V gene data show CDR1 as SGHDN and CDR2 as FVKESK. The CDR3 region is CASRSRTGPNEKLFF. The CDR3 nucleotides are TGTGCCAGCAGATCAAGGACAGGGCCAAATGAAAAACTGTTTTTT.

The chain combines TRBV21-1 with TRBJ1-5. TRBV21-1 is deemed a pseudogene. The CDR3 covers 15 residues. This CDR3 reads CASSNRAGRNQPQHF. CDR3 sequence (DNA): TGTGCCAGCAGCAACCGGGCCGGGAGGAATCAGCCCCAGCATTTT.

The gene calls are TRBV7-3 and TRBJ2-1; 7 bases map to TRBD2. The germline CDR1 and CDR2 sequences are SGHTA and FQGTGA. This CDR3 has 16 amino acids. Losses at the gene ends were 4 bases for V and 2 bases for J; bases not matched to a gene: 8. CDR3 sequence (DNA): TGTGCCAGCAGCTCGTATAGCGGGTCACCCTACAATGAGCAGTTCTTC. Residues: CASSSYSGSPYNEQFF.

This clone has a handful of counts. Other DNA sequences of this sample code for an identical CDR3. For the CDR3, the DNA is TGTGCCAGCAGTTACCAGGGCCAAGAGACCCAGTACTTC. Encoded protein: CASSYQGQETQYF. This rearrangement joins TRBV6-5 to TRBJ2-5; a weak D match, TRBD1 (5 bases). CDR1 is MNHEY, CDR2 SVGAGI, per germline. Trimming shortened V by 2 bases and J by 1 base, and 5 bases separated the two germline ends. This CDR3 is 13 amino acids long.

The chain combines TRBV4-1 with TRBJ2-1, with D unresolved. Germline-derived CDR1 and CDR2 are MGHRA and YSYEKL. Trimming shortened V by 3 bases and J by 5 bases, and 8 bases separated the two germline ends. This CDR3 is 13 amino acids long. This CDR3 reads CASSHRRDNEQFF. CDR3 sequence (DNA): TGCGCCAGCAGCCACCGCCGGGACAATGAGCAGTTCTTC.

For the CDR3, the DNA is TGTGCCAGCAGCCTAGGACAGGTTATCACCGGGGAGCTGTTTTTT. Encoded protein: CASSLGQVITGELFF. The chain recombines TRBV28 with TRBJ2-2, with 7 bases matching TRBD1. V shed 6 bases and J 4 bases; nucleotides not matched to a gene: 8. This CDR3 comprises 15 residues. Looked up from germline, CDR1 is MDHEN and CDR2 is SYDVKM.

This clone was observed a few times. The genes are TRBV6-4 and TRBJ2-7; TRBD1 matches at 9 bases. The V gene end was trimmed by 4 bases and the J gene end by 1 base; junction bases not matched to a gene: 8. This CDR3 spans 16 amino acids. The V gene's germline CDR1 is MRHNA and CDR2 SNTAGT. The CDR3 DNA sequence: TGTGCCAGCAGTGGACCGGGACAGGGCAAATCCTACGAGCAGTACTTC. It specifies CASSGPGQGKSYEQYF.

The chain links TRBV27 to TRBJ1-2; D might be TRBD1 (6 bases). There are 13 residues in the CDR3. Germline V gene data show CDR1 as MNHEY and CDR2 as SMNVEV (reference sequence). V was cut by 5 bases and J by 7 bases, with 14 bases left in between. In nucleotides, the CDR3 is TGTGCCAGCAGTGCTGACAGGAGAGGTGGCTACACCTTC. It yields the protein CASSADRRGGYTF.

This clone is categorized as medium-sized. This chain joins TRBV12-3 or TRBV12-4 and TRBJ2-2; the D is unclear. Trimming left V 7 bases short and J 5 bases short, with 5 bases between. This CDR3 comprises 11 residues. DNA of the CDR3: TGTGCCAGCACCGTTACCGGGGAGCTGTTTTTT. Translation gives CASTVTGELFF.

The CDR3 region is CASETPGGGELFF. The CDR3 DNA reads as TGTGCCTCCGAGACTCCTGGTGGCGGGGAGCTGTTTTTT. The chain recombines TRBV24-1 with TRBJ2-2, with unresolved D. Trimming took off 12 bases at V and 7 bases at J, with 17 bases between the two ends. The CDR3 has 13 amino acids. CDR1 KGHDR and CDR2 SFDVKD come from the germline V gene.

This sequence joins TRBV5-1 and TRBJ2-1; 8 nucleotides line up with TRBD1. Germline CDR1 is SGHRS and CDR2 is YFSETQ. V lost 3 bases, J lost 4 bases, and 15 bases stayed unmatched. The CDR3 covers 18 residues. The CDR3 sequence is CASSSGPNRGQVYNEQFF. Here the CDR3 DNA reads TGCGCCAGCAGCTCGGGGCCTAATAGGGGACAGGTTTACAATGAGCAGTTCTTC.

This chain joins TRBV15 and TRBJ2-5, with D tentatively TRBD2 (6 bases). V lost 0 bases, J lost 5 bases, and 13 bases lay in between. Germline CDR1 LNHNV, CDR2 YYDKDF (reference sequence). This CDR3 spans 15 amino acids. Here the CDR3 reads CATSRDTPGVETQYF. Written as DNA, the CDR3 is TGTGCCACCAGCAGAGATACCCCGGGGGTGGAGACCCAGTACTTC. The variable domain in full, completed from reference TRBV15 and TRBJ2-5, reads DAMVIQNPRYQVTQFGKPVTLSCSQTLNHNVMYWYQQKSSQAPKLLFHYYDKDFNNEADTPDNFQSRRPNTSFCFLDIRSPGLGDTAMYLCATSRDTPGVETQYFGPGTRLLVL.

The chain is built from TRBV5-4 and TRBJ2-7; possible D gene TRBD2, 6 bases. With 2 bases removed from V and 2 bases from J, the gap between germline ends came to 14 bases. This CDR3 has 15 residues. Germline V gene lookup returns CDR1 SGHNT and CDR2 YYREEE (reference sequence). CDR3 DNA sequence: TGTGCCAGCAGCTTAGAGGGCGCGGGACCCTACGAGCAGTACTTC. This sequence encodes CASSLEGAGPYEQYF. The whole variable domain, remainder taken from reference TRBV5-4 and TRBJ2-7, is ETGVTQSPTHLIKTRGQQVTLRCSSQSGHNTVSWYQQALGQGPQFIFQYYREEENGRGNFPPRFSGLQFPNYSSELNVNALELDDSALYLCASSLEGAGPYEQYFGPGTRLTVT.

The chain joins TRBV9 to TRBJ2-1; TRBD2 aligns across 11 bases. This CDR3 is built from 15 residues. The germline gives CDR1 SGDLS, CDR2 YYNGEE. V dropped 4 bases and J dropped 7; count of bases not matched to a gene: 7. CDR3: CASSLQGLAANEQFF. As DNA, the CDR3 is TGTGCCAGCAGCCTCCAGGGACTAGCGGCTAATGAGCAGTTCTTC.

CDR3 DNA: TGTGCCAGCAGTTTCGGGTCCGTCAGGGCGCCCCAGCATTTT. Its translation: CASSFGSVRAPQHF. This sequence joins TRBV28 and TRBJ1-5, with D tentatively TRBD1 (5 bases). Trimming pared 3 bases from V and 9 bases from J, leaving 15 bases between. The CDR3 totals 14 residues. Germline V gene lookup returns CDR1 MDHEN and CDR2 SYDVKM.

The chain has TRBV27 and TRBJ1-6; TRBD1 matches 8 bases. V was pared by 5 bases and J by 7 bases, with 22 bases of the junction left unmatched. The CDR3 runs 20 residues. The germline CDR1 and CDR2 sequences are MNHEY and SMNVEV (reference sequence). CDR3 in DNA: TGTGCCAGCAGTCCCTCCCCCGGGACCAGGGGGCCCCGCGGGAATTCACCCCTCCACTTT. This sequence encodes CASSPSPGTRGPRGNSPLHF.

The chain carries TRBV6-1 and TRBJ2-5; tentatively, D is TRBD1 (6 bases). Germline CDR1 MNHNS, CDR2 SASEGT. V gave up 2 bases and J gave up 0 bases, with 13 bases separating them. The CDR3 spans 16 residues. CDR3 residues: CASSEYRVTDQETQYF. For the CDR3, the DNA is TGTGCCAGCAGTGAATACAGGGTAACTGACCAAGAGACCCAGTACTTC.

This chain joins TRBV30 and TRBJ1-4; 7 bases fit TRBD1. The CDR3 contains 15 residues. CDR1 GTSNPN and CDR2 SVGIG come from the germline V gene (reference sequence). Trimming cost V 4 bases and J 8 bases; bases outside gene matches: 13. CDR3 in DNA: TGTGCCTGGACCAAGACCGGACAGGCTAGGGAAAAACTGTTTTTT. This encodes CAWTKTGQAREKLFF.

The CDR3 nucleotides read TGTGCCAGCAGCTTAGGTCGGACAGGAGTGGACGGCTACACCTTC. Translation gives CASSLGRTGVDGYTF. V usage is TRBV7-8 and J usage is TRBJ1-2; TRBD1 aligns across 7 bases. The CDR3 is made up of 15 amino acids. The junction had 10 bases not matched to a gene; V was cut back by 1 base and J by 8 bases. The germline V gene has CDR1 SGHVS and CDR2 FQNEAQ.

The rearrangement uses TRBV5-1 and TRBJ2-5; the match to TRBD2 covers 7 bases. V lost 1 base and J lost 1; bases outside the gene matches: 7. The germline V gene encodes CDR1 SGHRS and CDR2 YFSETQ. This CDR3 contains 16 residues. The CDR3: CASSLRGRDFQETQYF. CDR3 DNA: TGCGCCAGCAGCTTGCGTGGGAGGGACTTCCAAGAGACCCAGTACTTC.

The chain joins TRBV25-1 to TRBJ2-1; the match to TRBD2 covers 8 bases. J was trimmed by 10 bases and V by 2 bases; bases with no gene match: 10. From germline, CDR1 is MGHDK and CDR2 SYGVNS. This CDR3 spans 15 amino acids. Written as DNA, the CDR3 is TGTGCCAGCAGTGAAATCGCGGGAGGCCGAGGGGAGCAGTTCTTC. Translated, it gives CASSEIAGGRGEQFF.

This chain connects TRBV28 to TRBJ2-7, with a tentative D call TRBD1 (6 bases). This CDR3 region has 12 residues. Trimming took 6 bases from V and 3 from J, leaving 9 bases between them. Germline CDR1 reads MDHEN; CDR2 reads SYDVKM. This chain's CDR3 is CASRGTNYEQYF. The CDR3 bases are TGTGCCAGCAGAGGGACAAACTACGAGCAGTACTTC.

The chain is built from TRBV15 and TRBJ1-2; unclear D gene. The CDR3 is 13 residues long. The germline V gene has CDR1 LNHNV and CDR2 YYDKDF (reference sequence). Trimming shortened V by 3 bases and J by 0 bases, and 5 bases separated the two germline ends. CDR3 nucleotide sequence: TGTGCCACCAGCAGCTTTACTAACTATGGCTACACCTTC. It is translated as CATSSFTNYGYTF.

This sequence joins TRBV5-4 and TRBJ2-3, with 12 nucleotides matching TRBD2. Germline V gene lookup returns CDR1 SGHNT and CDR2 YYREEE (reference sequence). J lost 5 bases, V lost 1 base, and 5 bases had no gene match. This CDR3 has 16 amino acids. The CDR3 sequence: CASSLSLAGGGDTQYF. DNA of the CDR3: TGTGCCAGCAGCTTGTCCCTAGCGGGGGGGGGAGATACGCAGTATTTT.